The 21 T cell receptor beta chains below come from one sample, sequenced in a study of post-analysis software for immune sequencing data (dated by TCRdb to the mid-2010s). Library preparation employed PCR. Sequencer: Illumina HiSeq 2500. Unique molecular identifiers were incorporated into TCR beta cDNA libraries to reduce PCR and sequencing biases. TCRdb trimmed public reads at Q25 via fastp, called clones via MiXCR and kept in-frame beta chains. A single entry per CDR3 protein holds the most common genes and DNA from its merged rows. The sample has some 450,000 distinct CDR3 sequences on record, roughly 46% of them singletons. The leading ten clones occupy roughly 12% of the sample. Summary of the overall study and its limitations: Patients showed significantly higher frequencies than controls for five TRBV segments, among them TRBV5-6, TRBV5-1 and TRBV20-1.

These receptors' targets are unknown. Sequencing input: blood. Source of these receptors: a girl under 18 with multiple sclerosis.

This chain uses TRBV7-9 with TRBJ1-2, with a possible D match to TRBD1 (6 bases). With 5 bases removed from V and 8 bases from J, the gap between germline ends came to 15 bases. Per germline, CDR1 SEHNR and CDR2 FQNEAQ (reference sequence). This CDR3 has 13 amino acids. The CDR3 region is CASSPTGGLGYTF. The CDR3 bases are TGTGCCAGCAGCCCAACTGGGGGGCTGGGCTACACCTTC. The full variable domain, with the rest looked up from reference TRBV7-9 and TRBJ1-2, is DTGVSQNPRHKITKRGQNVTFRCDPISEHNRLYWYRQTLGQGPEFLTYFQNEAQLEKSRLLSDRFSAERPKGSFSTLEIQRTEQGDSAMYLCASSPTGGLGYTFGSGTRLTVV.

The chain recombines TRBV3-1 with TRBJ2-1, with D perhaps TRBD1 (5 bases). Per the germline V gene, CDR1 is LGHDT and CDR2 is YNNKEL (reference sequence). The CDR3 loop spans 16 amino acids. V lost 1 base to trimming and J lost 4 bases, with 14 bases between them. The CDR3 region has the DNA TGTGCCAGCAGCCAAGTAGCAGGGAAGCTTTACAATGAGCAGTTCTTC. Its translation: CASSQVAGKLYNEQFF.

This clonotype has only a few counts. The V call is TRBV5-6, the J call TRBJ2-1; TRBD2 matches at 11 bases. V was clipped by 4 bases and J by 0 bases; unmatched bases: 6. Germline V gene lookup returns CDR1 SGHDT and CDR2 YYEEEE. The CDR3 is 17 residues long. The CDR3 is CASSGPGLAVSYNEQFF. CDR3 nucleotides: TGTGCCAGCAGCGGGCCGGGACTAGCGGTCTCCTACAATGAGCAGTTCTTC.

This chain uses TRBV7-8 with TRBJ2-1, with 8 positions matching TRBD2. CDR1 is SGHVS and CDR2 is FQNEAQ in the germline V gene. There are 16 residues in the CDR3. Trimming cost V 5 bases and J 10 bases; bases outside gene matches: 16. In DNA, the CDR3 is TGTGCCAGCAGCATTACGTGGCTAGCGGGCTCCTACGAGCAGTTCTTC. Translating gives CASSITWLAGSYEQFF.

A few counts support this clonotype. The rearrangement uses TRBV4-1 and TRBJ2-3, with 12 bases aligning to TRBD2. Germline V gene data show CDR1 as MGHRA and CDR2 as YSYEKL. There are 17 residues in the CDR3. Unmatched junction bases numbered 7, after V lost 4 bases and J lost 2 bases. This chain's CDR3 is CASSPGLAGLTTDTQYF. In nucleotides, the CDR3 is TGCGCCAGCAGCCCTGGACTAGCGGGACTGACCACAGATACGCAGTATTTT.

This CDR3 reads CSVKPAPAGYGYTF. The CDR3 DNA sequence: TGCAGCGTAAAACCGGCCCCCGCGGGCTATGGCTACACCTTC. This chain joins TRBV20-1 and TRBJ1-2; D gene uncertain. CDR3 length: 14 residues. The germline V gene has CDR1 DFQATT and CDR2 SNEGSKA (reference sequence).

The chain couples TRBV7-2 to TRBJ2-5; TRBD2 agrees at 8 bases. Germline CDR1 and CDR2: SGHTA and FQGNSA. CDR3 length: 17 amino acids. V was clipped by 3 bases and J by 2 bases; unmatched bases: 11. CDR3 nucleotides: TGTGCCAGCAGCTTGGGACTAGTGGAATCGGGGCAAGAGACCCAGTACTTC. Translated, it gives CASSLGLVESGQETQYF.

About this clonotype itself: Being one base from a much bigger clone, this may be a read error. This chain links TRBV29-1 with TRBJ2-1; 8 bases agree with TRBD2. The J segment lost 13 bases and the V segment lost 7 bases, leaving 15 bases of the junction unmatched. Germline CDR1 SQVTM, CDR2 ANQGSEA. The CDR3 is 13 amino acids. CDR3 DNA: TGCAGCGCAAGTACTAGCGGTCGAAAGACCCAGTTCTTC. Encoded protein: CSASTSGRKTQFF.

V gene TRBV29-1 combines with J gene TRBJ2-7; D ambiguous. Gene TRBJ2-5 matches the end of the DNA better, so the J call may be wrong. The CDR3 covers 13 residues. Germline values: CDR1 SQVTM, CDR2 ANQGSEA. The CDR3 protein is CSVGMARDETQYF. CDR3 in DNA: TGCAGCGTTGGGATGGCTAGAGACGAGACCCAGTACTTC.

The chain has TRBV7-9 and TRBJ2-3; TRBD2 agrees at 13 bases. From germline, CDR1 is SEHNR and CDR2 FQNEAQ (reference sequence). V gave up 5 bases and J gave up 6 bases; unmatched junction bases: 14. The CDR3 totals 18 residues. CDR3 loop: CASSKTGTSGVQRDTQYF. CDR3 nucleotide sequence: TGTGCCAGCAGCAAAACCGGGACTAGCGGGGTCCAAAGGGATACGCAGTATTTT.

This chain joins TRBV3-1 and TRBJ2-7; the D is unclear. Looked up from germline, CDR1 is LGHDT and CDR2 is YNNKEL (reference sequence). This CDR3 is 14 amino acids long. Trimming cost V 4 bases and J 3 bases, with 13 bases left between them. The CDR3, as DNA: TGTGCCAGCAGCCTACTGTCCCTGGGCTACGAGCAGTACTTC. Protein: CASSLLSLGYEQYF.

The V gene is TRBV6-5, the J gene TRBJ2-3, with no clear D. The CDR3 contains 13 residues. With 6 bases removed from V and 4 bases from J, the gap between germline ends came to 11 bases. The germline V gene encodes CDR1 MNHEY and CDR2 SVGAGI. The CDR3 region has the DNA TGTGCCAGCAGGGCTGGAAGGGCAGATACGCAGTATTTT. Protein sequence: CASRAGRADTQYF.

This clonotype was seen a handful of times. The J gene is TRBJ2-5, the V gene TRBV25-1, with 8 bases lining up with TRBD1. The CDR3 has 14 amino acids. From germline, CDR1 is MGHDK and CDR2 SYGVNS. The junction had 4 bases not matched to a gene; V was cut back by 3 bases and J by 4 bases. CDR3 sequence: CASSETGVAETQYF. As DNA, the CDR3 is TGTGCCAGCAGTGAGACAGGGGTCGCAGAGACCCAGTACTTC.

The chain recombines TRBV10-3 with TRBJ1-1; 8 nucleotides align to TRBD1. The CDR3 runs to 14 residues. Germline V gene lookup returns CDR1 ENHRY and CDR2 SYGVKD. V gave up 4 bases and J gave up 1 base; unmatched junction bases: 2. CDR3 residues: CAISAGGENTEAFF. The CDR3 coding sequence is TGTGCCATCAGTGCAGGGGGCGAGAACACTGAAGCTTTCTTT.

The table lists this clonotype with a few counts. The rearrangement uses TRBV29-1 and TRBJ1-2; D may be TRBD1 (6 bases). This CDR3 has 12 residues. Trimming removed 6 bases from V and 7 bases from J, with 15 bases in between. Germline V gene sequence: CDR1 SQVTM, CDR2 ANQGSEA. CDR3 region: CSVPGGVSGYTF. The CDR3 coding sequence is TGCAGCGTCCCCGGGGGCGTATCTGGCTACACCTTC.

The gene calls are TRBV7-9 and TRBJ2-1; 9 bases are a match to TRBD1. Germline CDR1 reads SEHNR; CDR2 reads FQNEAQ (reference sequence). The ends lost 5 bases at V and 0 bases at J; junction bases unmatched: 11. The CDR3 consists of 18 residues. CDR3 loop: CASSQGTGWRSSYNEQFF. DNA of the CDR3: TGTGCCAGCAGCCAGGGGACAGGGTGGCGGAGCTCCTACAATGAGCAGTTCTTC. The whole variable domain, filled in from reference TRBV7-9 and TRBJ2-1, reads DTGVSQNPRHKITKRGQNVTFRCDPISEHNRLYWYRQTLGQGPEFLTYFQNEAQLEKSRLLSDRFSAERPKGSFSTLEIQRTEQGDSAMYLCASSQGTGWRSSYNEQFFGPGTRLTVL.

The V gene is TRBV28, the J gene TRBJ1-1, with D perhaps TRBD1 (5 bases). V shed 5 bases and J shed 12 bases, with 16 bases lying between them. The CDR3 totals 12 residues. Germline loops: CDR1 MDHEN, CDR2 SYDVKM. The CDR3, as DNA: TGTGCCAGCAGTCCCGGGGGGGGAAATACTTTCTTT. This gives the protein CASSPGGGNTFF.

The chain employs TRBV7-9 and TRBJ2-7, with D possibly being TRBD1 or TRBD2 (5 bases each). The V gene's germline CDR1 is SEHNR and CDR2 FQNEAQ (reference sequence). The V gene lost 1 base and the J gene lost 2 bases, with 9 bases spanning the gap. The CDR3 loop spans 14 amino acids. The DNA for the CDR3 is TGTGCCAGCAGCTTAGATGGGGGACCCTACGAGCAGTACTTC. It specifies CASSLDGGPYEQYF.

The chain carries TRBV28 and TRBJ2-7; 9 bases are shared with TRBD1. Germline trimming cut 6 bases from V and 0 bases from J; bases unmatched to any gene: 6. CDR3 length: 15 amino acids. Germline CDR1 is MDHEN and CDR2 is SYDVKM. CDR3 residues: CASRSGTGPSYEQYF. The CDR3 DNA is TGTGCCAGCAGGTCGGGGACAGGGCCCTCCTACGAGCAGTACTTC.

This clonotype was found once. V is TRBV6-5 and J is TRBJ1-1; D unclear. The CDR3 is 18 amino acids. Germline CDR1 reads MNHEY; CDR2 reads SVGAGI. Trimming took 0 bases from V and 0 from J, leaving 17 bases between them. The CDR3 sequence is CASSYSKVKDPMNTEAFF. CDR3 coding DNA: TGTGCCAGCAGTTACTCGAAGGTCAAGGATCCAATGAACACTGAAGCTTTCTTT.

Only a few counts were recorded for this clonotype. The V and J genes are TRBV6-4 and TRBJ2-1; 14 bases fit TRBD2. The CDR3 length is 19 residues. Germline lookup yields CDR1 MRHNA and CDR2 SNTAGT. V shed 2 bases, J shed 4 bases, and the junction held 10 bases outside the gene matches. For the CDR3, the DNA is TGTGCCAGCAGTGACGAGGGACTAGCGGGAGAGGGGCCGTACAATGAGCAGTTCTTC. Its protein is CASSDEGLAGEGPYNEQFF.